This TCR beta chain was sequenced in a study of OX40 agonist ivuxolimab in advanced cancers. Study overall: Patients were treated with ivuxolimab, an agonistic anti-OX40 (CD134) antibody.

Only in-frame clones appear in the TCRdb table, and some are missing; sequencing was by immunoSEQ multiplex PCR. This repertoire shows over 70,000 clones, around nine tenths found once; its top ten account for 1.5% to 2%. The CDR3 is made up of 12 amino acids. From germline, CDR1 is SGDLS and CDR2 YYNGEE. The V end lost 5 bases, the J end lost 3 bases, and 5 bases lay between the germline ends. The source is an adult with an advanced solid tumor such as melanoma, head and neck, liver or kidney cancer. The source material was CD4+ or CD8+ T cells sorted from blood, sampled in a trial of the OX40 agonist ivuxolimab. This chain links TRBV9 with TRBJ2-2; D gene uncertain. This chain's CDR3 is CASSPDTGELFF. In DNA, the CDR3 is TGTGCCAGCAGTCCGGACACCGGGGAGCTGTTTTTT.